Each of the 6 T cell receptor beta chains below was sequenced from the same sample in a study of cytomegalovirus exposure and HLA in healthy donors (dated by TCRdb to about 2017). The library was made by the immunoSEQ multiplex PCR assay. The multiplex PCR relied on a mix of 60 forward primers for TCR Vbeta segments and 13 reverse primers for TCR Jbeta segments. The table was pulled from immuneACCESS by TCRdb, which kept in-frame rearrangements only. Such tables lose some clones; where checked, under half of the loss comes from unresolved V genes, and the rest has no known cause. In all, the sample holds under 200,000 clones, and around 76% of those were seen once. The ten biggest clones cover around 2% of the sample. The material sequenced was PBMCs. The receptors come from a woman in her 30s in good health and CMV-seropositive.

V is TRBV7-2 and J is TRBJ2-3; TRBD1 matches 9 bases. The CDR3 is 14 amino acids. Unmatched junction bases numbered 2, after V lost 3 bases and J lost 4 bases. Per germline, CDR1 SGHTA and CDR2 FQGNSA. CDR3 DNA sequence: TGTGCCAGCAGCTTGGACAGGGGCGCAGATACGCAGTATTTT. This codes for CASSLDRGADTQYF.

The chain links TRBV7-9 to TRBJ2-2, with 7 bases fitting TRBD2. The CDR3 extends over 15 amino acids. CDR1 and CDR2 from the germline V gene are SEHNR and FQNEAQ (reference sequence). Trimming cost V 2 bases and J 3 bases; bases outside gene matches: 3. The DNA for the CDR3 is TGTGCCAGCAGCTTATGGGGGGGGGACACCGGGGAGCTGTTTTTT. Encoded protein: CASSLWGGDTGELFF.

Remarks on this clone: A junction end diverges from the germline sequence, so it may reflect a read error. V and J are TRBV4-1 and TRBJ1-2, with D possibly matching TRBD1 (5 bases). The CDR3 covers 17 residues. Germline values: CDR1 MGHRA, CDR2 YSYEKL. CDR3 nucleotide sequence: TGCGCCAGCAGCCAGGGAGACCTGGGACTCCTTAACTCTGGCTACACCTTC. Its protein product is CASSQGDLGLLNSGYTF.

This clone was counted a single time. The J gene is TRBJ2-5, the V gene TRBV2; a possible D gene is TRBD2 (5 bases). Matching the DNA end better, TRBJ2-7 makes the J call doubtful. The CDR3 is 12 amino acids. Germline CDR1 is SNHLY and CDR2 is FYNNEI. This CDR3 reads CASRGSPYEQYF. The CDR3 DNA sequence: TGTGCCAGCAGGGGGAGCCCCTACGAGCAGTACTTC.

The rearrangement joins TRBV7-8 to TRBJ2-1, with D perhaps TRBD2 (6 bases). The CDR3 totals 12 residues. CDR1 and CDR2 from the germline V gene are SGHVS and FQNEAQ. Trimming took 5 bases from V and 15 from J, leaving 17 bases between them. DNA of the CDR3: TGTGCCAGCAGCACCACCGGGACTTCGCCGTTCTTC. It codes for CASSTTGTSPFF.

The genes are TRBV5-8 and TRBJ2-7, with TRBD2 matching 7 bases. Germline CDR1 reads SGHTS; CDR2 reads YDEGEE. V lost 5 bases, J lost 0 bases, and 8 bases stayed unmatched. The CDR3 contains 15 residues. In DNA, the CDR3 is TGTGCCAGCAGTAACTACCGGGACTACTCCTACGAGCAGTACTTC. Translating gives CASSNYRDYSYEQYF. The full variable domain, completed using reference TRBV5-8 and TRBJ2-7, is EAGVTQSPTHLIKTRGQQATLRCSPISGHTSVYWYQQALGLGLQFLLWYDEGEERNRGNFPPRFSGRQFPNYSSELNVNALELEDSALYLCASSNYRDYSYEQYFGPGTRLTVT.